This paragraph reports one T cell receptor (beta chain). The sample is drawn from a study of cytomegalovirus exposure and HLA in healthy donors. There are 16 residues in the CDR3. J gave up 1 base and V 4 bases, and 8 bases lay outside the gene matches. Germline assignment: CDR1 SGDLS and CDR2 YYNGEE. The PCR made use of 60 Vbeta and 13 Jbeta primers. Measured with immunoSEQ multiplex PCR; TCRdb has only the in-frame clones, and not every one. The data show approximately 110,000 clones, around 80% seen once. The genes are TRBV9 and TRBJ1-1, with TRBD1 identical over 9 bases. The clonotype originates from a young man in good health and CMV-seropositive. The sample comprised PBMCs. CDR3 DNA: TGTGCCAGCAGCCTCCGGACAGGGGTCACGAACACTGAAGCTTTCTTT. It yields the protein CASSLRTGVTNTEAFF. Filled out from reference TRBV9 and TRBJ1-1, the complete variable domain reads DSGVTQTPKHLITATGQRVTLRCSPRSGDLSVYWYQQSLDQGLQFLIQYYNGEERAKGNILERFSAQQFPDLHSELNLSSLELGDSALYFCASSLRTGVTNTEAFFGQGTRLTVV.